The rows below give T cell receptor beta chains drawn from one sample of a study of T cells in Graves' hyperthyroidism and ophthalmopathy. TCRdb recomputed calls from the multiplex PCR reads with MiXCR, one row per CDR3 protein. This table has about 400,000 distinct CDR3 sequences, 15% appearing once. The specimen sequenced was blood. The receptors derive from a woman in her twenties or thirties with Graves' hyperthyroidism. Both conserved end residues are part of each CDR3. D genes are given only for firm matches. The listing skips clone size in some rows; elsewhere it reads once, few, many or a size class.

>TRBJ2-3|few|TRBD2|TRBV9
CASSRLAGGPGITDTQYF
TGTGCCAGCAGTCGACTAGCGGGAGGGCCCGGGATCACAGATACGCAGTATTTT
>TRBJ1-1|many|NA|TRBV7-9
CASSPPGSVDTEAFF
TGTGCCAGCAGCCCCCCAGGTTCCGTGGACACTGAAGCTTTCTTT
>TRBJ2-3|few|NA|TRBV4-1
CASSGRVADTQYF
TGCGCCAGCAGCGGCAGGGTCGCAGATACGCAGTATTTT
>TRBJ1-5|NA|NA|TRBV6-1
CASSPTGGKPQHF
TGTGCCAGCAGTCCTACCGGGGGTAAGCCCCAGCATTTT
>TRBJ2-2|many|NA|TRBV5-1
CASSLDAANTGELFF
TGCGCCAGCAGCTTGGACGCGGCGAACACCGGGGAGCTGTTTTTT
>TRBJ2-2|NA|NA|TRBV9
CASSTDYNTGELFF
TGTGCCAGCAGCACCGACTACAACACCGGGGAGCTGTTTTTT
>TRBJ1-4|many|NA|TRBV18
CASSPGTSGKEKLFF
TGTGCCAGCTCACCCGGGACGTCAGGGAAGGAAAAACTGTTTTTT
>TRBJ2-1|many|TRBD2|TRBV12-3/TRBV12-4
CASSLSGGRHNEQFF
TGTGCCAGCAGTTTAAGTGGCGGGAGGCACAATGAGCAGTTCTTC
>TRBJ2-2|NA|TRBD1|TRBV28
CASSQDRTGANTGELLF
TGCGCCAGCAGCCAAGATCGGACAGGAGCGAACACCGGGGAGCTGCTTTTT
>TRBJ1-2|many|NA|TRBV30
CAWTTNRERGYTF
TGTGCCTGGACCACTAACAGGGAGCGTGGCTACACCTTC
>TRBJ1-2|many|TRBD1|TRBV3-1
CASSQADRGQAVGYTF
TGTGCCAGCAGCCAGGCTGATCGGGGACAGGCGGTCGGCTACACCTTC
>TRBJ2-1|NA|NA|TRBV3-1
CASSPYGKVRNEQFF
TGTGCCAGCAGCCCCTACGGTAAGGTTAGGAATGAGCAGTTCTTC
>TRBJ2-5|few|TRBD2|TRBV5-1
CASSLAGDETQYF
TGCGCCAGCAGCTTAGCGGGAGATGAGACCCAGTACTTC
>TRBJ2-1|many|NA|TRBV5-1
CASSLVGGNEQFF
TGCGCCAGCAGCTTGGTTGGGGGGAATGAGCAGTTCTTC
>TRBJ2-5|NA|TRBD2|TRBV24-1
CATSDHRGSGLQETQYF
TGTGCCACCAGTGACCACCGGGGTAGCGGGCTCCAAGAGACCCAGTACTTC
>TRBJ2-7|many|TRBD1|TRBV7-8
CATEPTGQGVYEQYF
TGTGCCACCGAACCAACCGGGCAGGGGGTCTACGAGCAGTACTTC
>TRBJ2-1|few|TRBD2|TRBV12-3/TRBV12-4
CASSLVPGTRMVSSYNEQFF
TGTGCCAGCAGTTTAGTCCCCGGGACTAGAATGGTGAGCTCCTACAATGAGCAGTTCTTC
>TRBJ2-5|NA|NA|TRBV7-9
CASSLVSLQETQYF
TGTGCCAGCAGCTTAGTATCGCTTCAAGAGACCCAGTACTTC
>TRBJ1-1|many|NA|TRBV6-1
CASSEGGRGTEAFF
TGTGCCAGCAGTGAAGGGGGGCGCGGCACTGAAGCTTTCTTT
>TRBJ2-6|few|NA|TRBV28
CASSSPGAGAGANVLTF
TGTGCCAGCAGTAGTCCCGGCGCAGGGGCTGGGGCCAACGTCCTGACTTTC
>TRBJ1-1|few|NA|TRBV10-2
CASRAPGPQILYNTEAFF
TGCGCCAGCAGGGCTCCGGGACCGCAGATACTATACAACACTGAAGCTTTCTTT
>TRBJ2-7|many|NA|TRBV27
CASSFRSSYEQYF
TGTGCCAGCAGTTTCAGGAGCTCCTACGAGCAGTACTTC
>TRBJ1-1|few|NA|TRBV7-2
CASSFSGEAFF
TGTGCCAGCAGCTTTAGCGGTGAAGCTTTCTTT
>TRBJ2-1|NA|NA|TRBV7-2
CASSLTTEQFF
TGTGCCAGCAGCTTAACGACCGAGCAGTTCTTC
>TRBJ1-2|NA|NA|TRBV29-1
CSVGEPSNYGYTF
TGCAGCGTTGGAGAACCATCTAACTATGGCTACACCTTC
>TRBJ2-7|NA|NA|TRBV29-1
CSVEVGRAGYEQYF
TGCAGCGTTGAAGTGGGACGGGCCGGCTACGAGCAGTACTTC
>TRBJ2-1|many|NA|TRBV11-2
CASSLGPKAVNEQFF
TGTGCCAGCAGCTTAGGGCCAAAGGCGGTAAATGAGCAGTTCTTC
>TRBJ2-5|NA|TRBD2|TRBV5-1
CASSIQLAAQQETQYF
TGCGCCAGCAGCATTCAACTAGCGGCCCAACAAGAGACCCAGTACTTC
>TRBJ2-7|many|NA|TRBV20-1
CSAPSLELGGNEQYF
TGCAGTGCTCCCTCACTCGAACTCGGAGGTAACGAGCAGTACTTC
>TRBJ1-3|few|TRBD1|TRBV28
CASSLRTGITGNTIYF
TGTGCCAGCAGTTTACGGACAGGGATCACTGGAAACACCATATATTTT
>TRBJ2-2|NA|NA|TRBV5-4
CASSLTSTAGELFF
TGTGCCAGCAGCTTGACTAGCACAGCCGGGGAGCTGTTTTTT
>TRBJ2-5|NA|TRBD2|TRBV3-1
CASSQIVGGRETQYF
TGTGCCAGCAGCCAAATAGTGGGAGGGAGAGAGACCCAGTACTTC
>TRBJ2-7|many|TRBD2|TRBV29-1
CSAKVGTSGTYEQYF
TGCAGCGCAAAGGTTGGGACTAGCGGGACCTACGAGCAGTACTTC
>TRBJ1-2|many|NA|TRBV30
CAWNEGLEGYTF
TGTGCCTGGAACGAGGGCCTGGAAGGCTACACCTTC
>TRBJ2-1|NA|NA|TRBV29-1
CSVEDPMGARYNEQFF
TGCAGCGTTGAAGACCCAATGGGGGCGAGGTACAATGAGCAGTTCTTC
>TRBJ1-2|NA|TRBD1|TRBV10-3
CAIRGQGDNYGYTF
TGTGCCATCCGAGGACAGGGCGATAACTATGGCTACACCTTC
>TRBJ2-7|many|NA|TRBV6-1
CASSEDRAYEQYF
TGTGCCAGCAGTGAAGACAGGGCCTACGAGCAGTACTTC
>TRBJ1-4|many|NA|TRBV28
CASSSGAGAANEKLFF
TGTGCCAGCAGTTCAGGGGCAGGGGCCGCTAATGAAAAACTGTTTTTT
>TRBJ1-2|few|NA|TRBV5-1
CASSLLGEYGYTF
TGCGCCAGCAGCTTGCTAGGAGAATATGGCTACACCTTC
>TRBJ1-4|NA|TRBD1|TRBV7-2
CASSWGQGYEKLFF
TGTGCCAGCAGCTGGGGACAGGGGTACGAAAAACTGTTTTTT
>TRBJ2-7|many|TRBD2|TRBV12-3/TRBV12-4
CASSLTGTSEAYEQYF
TGTGCCAGCAGCCTGACCGGGACTAGCGAGGCCTACGAGCAGTACTTC
>TRBJ1-1|many|NA|TRBV3-1
CASSQGHLGGTEAFF
TGTGCCAGCAGCCAGGGACACCTCGGGGGTACTGAAGCTTTCTTT
>TRBJ1-1|NA|NA|TRBV29-1
CSGVNTEAFF
TGCAGCGGCGTTAACACTGAAGCTTTCTTT